What follows describes a single T cell receptor beta chain. Its cognate antigen is unknown. The PCR was carried out with 60 Vbeta primers and 13 Jbeta primers. Sequencing was performed with immunoSEQ multiplex PCR; in TCRdb, only in-frame clones are kept and a portion is missing. This sample's table reports 50,000 to 70,000 clones. The germline V gene encodes CDR1 SGHAT and CDR2 FQNNGV. This CDR3 is 15 amino acids long. Trimming cost V 3 bases and J 0 bases; bases outside gene matches: 4. The data derive from a study of cytomegalovirus exposure and HLA in healthy donors. Study-wide points: V- and J-gene trimming in TCR beta was tied to a missense DCLRE1C variant by an analysis performed later. Near-uniform donor sequencing depth was presumed by presence/absence analyses. Among donors in an Asian-associated ancestry cluster, a later analysis reportedly found fewer N-insertions than the approximately 700-donor mean.

Sequenced: PBMCs. The gene calls are TRBV11-2 and TRBJ2-5, with 7 bases lining up with TRBD2. The source is a man aged 45-65 years in good health and CMV-seropositive. The CDR3 DNA reads TGTGCCAGCAGCTTTTCGGGGGGATACCAAGAGACCCAGTACTTC. Translation gives CASSFSGGYQETQYF. The whole variable domain, filled in from reference TRBV11-2 and TRBJ2-5, reads EAGVAQSPRYKIIEKRQSVAFWCNPISGHATLYWYQQILGQGPKLLIQFQNNGVVDDSQLPKDRFSAERLKGVDSTLKIQPAKLEDSAVYLCASSFSGGYQETQYFGPGTRLLVL.